This TCR beta chain was sequenced for a study of monozygotic twins with inflammatory bowel disease. This CDR3 comprises 14 residues. Germline-derived CDR1 and CDR2 are SGHDN and FVKESK. With respect to this clonotype: Its cognate antigen is unknown.

Each sample had eight separate cDNA synthesis reactions. TCRdb reanalyzed the 5' RACE reads and collapses them to one entry per CDR3 protein, without DNA. The sample holds about 130,000 distinct CDR3 sequences. Study results and limitations: No separation of different T cell subtypes was possible.

The source of this sequence is a human donor with ulcerative colitis or Crohn's disease, or a healthy co-twin of an affected twin (not recorded which). Sequenced material: blood. V gene TRBV14 combines with J gene TRBJ2-5; TCRdb outputs TRBD1, but without DNA this stays unchecked. The chain's CDR3 is CASSQRGVQETQYF.